The 10 T cell receptor beta chains listed next were all sequenced from one sample in a study of cytomegalovirus exposure and HLA in healthy donors. PCR used 60 Vbeta primers and 13 Jbeta primers. Clones were read by immunoSEQ multiplex PCR, and TCRdb kept only the in-frame ones, dropping some. The sample shows roughly 150,000 clones, roughly 82% of them seen only once. Sequencing input: PBMCs. These receptors were obtained from a male donor in good health and CMV-seronegative.

CDR3 coding DNA: TGTGCCAGCAGTGAAGATGGGACTACTAATGAAAAACTGTTTTTT. Protein: CASSEDGTTNEKLFF. V gene TRBV6-1 combines with J gene TRBJ1-4; D may be TRBD1 (5 bases). Trimming left V 1 base short and J 2 bases short, with 8 bases between. There are 15 residues in the CDR3. From germline, CDR1 is MNHNS and CDR2 SASEGT.

J is TRBJ2-3 and V is TRBV9, with 9 bases identical to TRBD2. The ends lost 0 bases at V and 1 base at J; junction bases unmatched: 6. CDR1 is SGDLS and CDR2 is YYNGEE in the germline V gene. This CDR3 has 17 residues. CDR3 DNA: TGTGCCAGCAGCGTAGAGGCTAGCGGGACCCGCACAGATACGCAGTATTTT. It yields the protein CASSVEASGTRTDTQYF.

A few counts support this clone. This rearrangement joins TRBV5-4 to TRBJ2-5; a possible D gene is TRBD1 (5 bases). The length of the CDR3 is 14 residues. Per germline, CDR1 SGHNT and CDR2 YYREEE (reference sequence). V was trimmed by 6 bases and J by 1 base, leaving 13 bases between them. The CDR3 DNA is TGTGCCAGCACCCTCAATCAGGGCCAAGAGACCCAGTACTTC. Its protein product is CASTLNQGQETQYF.

This clone was recorded once. The chain couples TRBV28 to TRBJ2-2, with D perhaps matching TRBD1 (5 bases). V lost 5 bases and J 6 bases, leaving 19 bases between the germline ends. This CDR3 is 16 amino acids long. The germline V gene has CDR1 MDHEN and CDR2 SYDVKM. The CDR3 here is CASSPLTVILAGELFF. CDR3 coding DNA: TGTGCCAGCAGTCCCTTGACAGTAATCCTTGCCGGGGAGCTGTTTTTT.

J is TRBJ2-3 and V is TRBV19; TRBD2 matches at 7 bases. CDR3 size: 15 residues. V shed 6 bases, J shed 2 bases, and the junction held 8 bases outside the gene matches. Germline V lookup: CDR1 LNHDA, CDR2 SQIVND (reference sequence). Here the CDR3 DNA reads TGTGCCAGTAGAACAGCCGGGAGGCACACAGATACGCAGTATTTT. Protein: CASRTAGRHTDTQYF.

The chain has TRBV19 and TRBJ1-5, with 7 bases matching TRBD1. The ends lost 6 bases at V and 3 bases at J; junction bases unmatched: 5. Germline CDR1 LNHDA, CDR2 SQIVND (reference sequence). This CDR3 spans 14 amino acids. CDR3 DNA sequence: TGTGCCAGTAGCTCGACAGGGAACAATCAGCCCCAGCATTTT. Amino acid sequence: CASSSTGNNQPQHF.

The rearrangement joins TRBV29-1 to TRBJ1-1; 7 bases agree with TRBD1. V shed 5 bases and J 0 bases; nucleotides not matched to a gene: 6. Germline V gene sequence: CDR1 SQVTM, CDR2 ANQGSEA. There are 14 residues in the CDR3. The CDR3 DNA follows: TGCAGCGTTTCAGGGGGACTCATGAACACTGAAGCTTTCTTT. Its translation is CSVSGGLMNTEAFF.

The rearrangement uses TRBV14 and TRBJ1-2; 8 positions agree with TRBD1. V lost 1 base, J lost 3 bases, and 1 base stayed unmatched. Germline CDR1 reads SGHDN; CDR2 reads FVKESK. The CDR3 is 14 residues long. The CDR3 here is CASSQARGHYGYTF. As DNA, the CDR3 is TGTGCCAGCAGCCAAGCCAGGGGGCACTATGGCTACACCTTC.

The chain's CDR3 is CASSPGTGDYGYTF. CDR3 sequence (DNA): TGTGCCAGCAGCCCAGGGACAGGGGACTATGGCTACACCTTC. This rearrangement joins TRBV7-2 to TRBJ1-2; 10 nucleotides match TRBD1. CDR1 and CDR2 from the germline V gene are SGHTA and FQGNSA. This CDR3 spans 14 amino acids. V trimming: 5 bases; J trimming: 3 bases; junction bases outside the gene matches: 3.

The CDR3 sequence is CSTQVMNTEAFF. As DNA, the CDR3 is TGTTCCACACAGGTAATGAACACTGAAGCTTTCTTT. The chain is built from TRBV7-9 and TRBJ1-1; D is perhaps TRBD1 (5 bases). The CDR3 totals 12 residues. Germline V CDR1 and CDR2: SEHNR, FQNEAQ (reference sequence).